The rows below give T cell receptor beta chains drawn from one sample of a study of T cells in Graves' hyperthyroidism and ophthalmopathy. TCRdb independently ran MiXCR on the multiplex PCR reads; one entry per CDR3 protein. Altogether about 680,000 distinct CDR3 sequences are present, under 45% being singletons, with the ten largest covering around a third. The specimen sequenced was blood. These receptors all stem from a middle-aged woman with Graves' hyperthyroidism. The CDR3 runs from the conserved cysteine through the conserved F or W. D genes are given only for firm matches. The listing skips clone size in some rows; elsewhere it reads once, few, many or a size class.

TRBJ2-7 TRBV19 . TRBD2 CASSIDLAGALDEQYF TGTGCCAGTAGTATAGATCTAGCGGGAGCCCTCGACGAGCAGTACTTC
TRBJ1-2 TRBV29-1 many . CSVEGGGPDYGYTF TGCAGCGTTGAAGGCGGGGGGCCCGACTATGGCTACACCTTC
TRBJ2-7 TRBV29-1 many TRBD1 CSVRDSSYEQYF TGCAGCGTTAGGGACAGCTCCTACGAGCAGTACTTC
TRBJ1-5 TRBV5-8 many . CASSLGLGVGNQPQHF TGTGCCAGCAGCTTGGGGTTAGGGGTGGGCAATCAGCCCCAGCATTTT
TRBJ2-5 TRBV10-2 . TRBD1 CATSGTGLKTQYF TGCGCCACATCCGGGACAGGGTTAAAGACCCAGTACTTC
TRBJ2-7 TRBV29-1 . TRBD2 CSAETSGRARGSSSEQYF TGCAGCGCCGAGACTAGCGGGAGGGCCAGGGGTTCATCATCCGAGCAGTACTTC
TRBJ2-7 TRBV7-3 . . CASSLWGRGYEQYF TGTGCCAGCAGCTTATGGGGCAGGGGCTACGAGCAGTACTTC
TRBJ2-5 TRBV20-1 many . CSAAGPGQETQYF TGCAGTGCCGCCGGCCCCGGCCAAGAGACCCAGTACTTC
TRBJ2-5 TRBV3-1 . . CASSRSVQETQYF TGTGCCAGCAGCCGGTCCGTCCAAGAGACCCAGTACTTC
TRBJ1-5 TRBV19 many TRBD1 CASSSLGQHSNQPQHF TGTGCCAGTAGTTCCCTGGGACAGCATAGCAATCAGCCCCAGCATTTT
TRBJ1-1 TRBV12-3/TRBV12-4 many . CASRRAVAAFF TGTGCCAGCCGCAGGGCAGTGGCAGCTTTCTTT
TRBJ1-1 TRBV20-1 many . CSARDRAANTEAFF TGCAGTGCTAGAGATCGGGCAGCGAACACTGAAGCTTTCTTT
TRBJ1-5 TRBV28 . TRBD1 CASSASGQGKQPQHF TGTGCCAGCAGTGCAAGCGGACAGGGAAAGCAGCCCCAGCATTTT
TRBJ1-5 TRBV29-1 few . CSVISGGNQPQHF TGCAGCGTTATCTCAGGGGGCAATCAGCCCCAGCATTTT
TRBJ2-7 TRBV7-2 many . CASSLSLGSQGRNEQYF TGTGCCAGCAGCTTATCATTGGGTAGTCAGGGGAGGAACGAGCAGTACTTC
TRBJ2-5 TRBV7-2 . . CASSQVGTCVKQETQYF TGTGCCAGCAGCCAAGTGGGAACTTGCGTTAAGCAAGAGACCCAGTACTTC
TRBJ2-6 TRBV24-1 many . CATSDDKVRRAGANVLTF TGTGCCACCAGTGACGATAAGGTTCGAAGGGCTGGGGCCAACGTCCTGACTTTC
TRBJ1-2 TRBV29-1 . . CSVEDRDTVSYTF TGCAGCGTTGAAGATCGGGACACGGTGAGCTACACCTTC
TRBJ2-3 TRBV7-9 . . CASSKTGDTQYF TGTGCCAGCAGTAAGACAGGAGATACGCAGTATTTT
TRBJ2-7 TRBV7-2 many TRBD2 CASSPIAGPTYEQYF TGTGCCAGCAGCCCCATAGCGGGGCCGACCTACGAGCAGTACTTC
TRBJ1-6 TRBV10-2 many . CASSESSAYWSSYNSPLHF TGCGCCAGCAGTGAGTCCAGCGCATACTGGAGCTCCTATAATTCACCCCTCCACTTT
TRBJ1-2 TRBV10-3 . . CASSYSLGSWDWGYTF TGTGCCAGCAGTTACTCGCTCGGGAGCTGGGACTGGGGCTACACCTTC
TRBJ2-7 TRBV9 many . CASSAIDSHEQYF TGTGCCAGCAGCGCTATCGACAGCCACGAGCAGTACTTC
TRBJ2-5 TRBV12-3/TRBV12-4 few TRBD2 CASVRSGGTETQYF TGTGCCAGCGTTCGTAGCGGGGGAACGGAGACCCAGTACTTC
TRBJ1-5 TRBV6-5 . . CASSEGLASRQPQHF TGTGCCAGCAGTGAAGGTCTAGCGTCACGTCAGCCCCAGCATTTT
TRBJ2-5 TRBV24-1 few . CATSERAGETQYF TGTGCCACCAGTGAAAGGGCCGGGGAGACCCAGTACTTC
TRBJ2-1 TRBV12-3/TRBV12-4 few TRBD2 CASSLVLAGGEQFF TGTGCCAGCAGTTTAGTACTAGCGGGAGGTGAGCAGTTCTTC
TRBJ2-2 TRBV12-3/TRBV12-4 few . CASSLFRETNTGELFF TGTGCCAGCAGTTTGTTCCGAGAGACGAACACCGGGGAGCTGTTTTTT
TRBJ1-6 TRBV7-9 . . CASSQGWRGSNSPLHF TGCGCCAGCAGCCAAGGGTGGAGGGGCTCCAATTCACCCCTCCACTTT